This T cell receptor (beta chain) was found in a study of blood T cells in healthy people across ages. Study-wide results and limits: TCR beta diversity tracked closely with naive T cell percentage. PBMCs that were unsorted prevented a conclusive naive versus antigen-experienced comparison.

Comment on this clonotype: Its antigen is not identified.

Aged about 6 to 100, donors were systemically healthy Caucasians from Russia. Together with a sample-barcoded 5' primer, a J-beta primer mix was included in a second PCR lasting roughly 6 to 12 cycles. TCRdb itself ran the 5' RACE reads through MiXCR, one entry per CDR3 protein. Among approximately 800,000 distinct CDR3 sequences listed, around 62% were seen once. This clonotype originated in a man aged 25-45 years in good health. The specimen sequenced was blood.

The CDR3: CASTPGGRGEQYF. For the CDR3, the DNA is TGTGCCAGCACCCCGGGGGGGCGTGGGGAGCAGTACTTC. V and J are TRBV7-2 and TRBJ2-5; 8 bases are a match to TRBD2. The CDR3 runs 13 residues. CDR1 and CDR2 from the germline V gene are SGHTA and FQGNSA. V lost 7 bases to trimming and J lost 11 bases; unmatched junction nucleotides: 12.